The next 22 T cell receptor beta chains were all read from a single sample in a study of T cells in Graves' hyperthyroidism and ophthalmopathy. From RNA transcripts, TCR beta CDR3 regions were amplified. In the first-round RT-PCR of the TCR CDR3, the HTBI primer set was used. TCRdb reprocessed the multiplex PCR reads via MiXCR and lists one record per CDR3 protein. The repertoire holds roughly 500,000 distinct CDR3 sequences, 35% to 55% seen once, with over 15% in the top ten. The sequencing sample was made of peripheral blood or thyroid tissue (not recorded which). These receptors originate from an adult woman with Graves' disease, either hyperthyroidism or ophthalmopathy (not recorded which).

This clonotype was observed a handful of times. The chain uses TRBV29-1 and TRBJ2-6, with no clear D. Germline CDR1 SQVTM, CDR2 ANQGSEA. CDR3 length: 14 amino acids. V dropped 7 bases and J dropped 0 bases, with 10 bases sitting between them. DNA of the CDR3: TGCAGCGCGGCTTTCCCCTCTGGGGCCAACGTCCTGACTTTC. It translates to CSAAFPSGANVLTF.

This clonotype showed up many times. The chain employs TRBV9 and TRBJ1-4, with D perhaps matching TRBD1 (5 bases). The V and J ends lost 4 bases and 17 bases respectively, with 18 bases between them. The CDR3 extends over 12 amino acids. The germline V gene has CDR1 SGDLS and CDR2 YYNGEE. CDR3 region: CASSLTRRDSFF. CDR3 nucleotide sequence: TGTGCCAGCAGCCTCACCCGACGGGACTCCTTTTTT.

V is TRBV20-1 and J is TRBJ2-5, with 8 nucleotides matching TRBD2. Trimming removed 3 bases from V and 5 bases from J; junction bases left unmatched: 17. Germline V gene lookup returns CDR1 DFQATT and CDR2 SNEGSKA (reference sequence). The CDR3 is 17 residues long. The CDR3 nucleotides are TGCAGTGCTAGGAACTCCGGGGGGGCTGCGGGAGGTGAGACCCAGTACTTC. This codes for CSARNSGGAAGGETQYF.

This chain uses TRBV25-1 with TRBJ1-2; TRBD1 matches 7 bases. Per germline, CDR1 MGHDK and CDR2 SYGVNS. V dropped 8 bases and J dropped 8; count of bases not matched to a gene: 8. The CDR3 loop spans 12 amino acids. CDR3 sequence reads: CASGAGGWGYTF. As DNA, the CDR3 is TGTGCCAGCGGTGCAGGGGGTTGGGGCTACACCTTC.

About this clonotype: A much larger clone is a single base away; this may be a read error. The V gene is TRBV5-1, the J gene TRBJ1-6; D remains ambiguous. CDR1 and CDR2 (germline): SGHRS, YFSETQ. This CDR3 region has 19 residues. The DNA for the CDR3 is TGCGCCAGCGGCTTTCGCCCCGGATTGTCGAGCTCCTATAATTCACCCCTCCACTTT. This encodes CASGFRPGLSSSYNSPLHF.

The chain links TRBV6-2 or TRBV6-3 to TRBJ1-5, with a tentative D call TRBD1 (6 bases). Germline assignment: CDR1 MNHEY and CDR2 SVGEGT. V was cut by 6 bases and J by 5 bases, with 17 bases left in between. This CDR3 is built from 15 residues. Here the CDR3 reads CASRGRTVGYQPQHF. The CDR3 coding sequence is TGTGCCAGCAGAGGACGGACAGTCGGGTATCAGCCCCAGCATTTT.

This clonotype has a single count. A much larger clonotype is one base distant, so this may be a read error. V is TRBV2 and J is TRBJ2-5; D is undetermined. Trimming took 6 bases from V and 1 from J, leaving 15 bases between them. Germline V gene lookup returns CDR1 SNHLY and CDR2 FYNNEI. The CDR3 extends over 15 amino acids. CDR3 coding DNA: TGTGCCAGCAGCAGGCCCCCGGGCCTCCAAGAGACCCAGTACTTC. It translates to CASSRPPGLQETQYF.

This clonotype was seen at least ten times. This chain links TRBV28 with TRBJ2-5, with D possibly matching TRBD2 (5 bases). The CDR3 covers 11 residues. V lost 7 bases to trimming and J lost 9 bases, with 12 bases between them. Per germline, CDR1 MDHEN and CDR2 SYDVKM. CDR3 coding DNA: TGTGCCAGCAATGAGGGAGTGGCCCAGTACTTC. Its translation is CASNEGVAQYF.

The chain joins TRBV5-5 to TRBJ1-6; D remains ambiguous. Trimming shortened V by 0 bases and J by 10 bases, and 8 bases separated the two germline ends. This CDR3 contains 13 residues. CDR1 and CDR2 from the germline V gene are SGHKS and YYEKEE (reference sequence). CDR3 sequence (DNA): TGTGCCAGCAGCTTGGAGGGAGACTCACCCCTCCACTTT. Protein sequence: CASSLEGDSPLHF.

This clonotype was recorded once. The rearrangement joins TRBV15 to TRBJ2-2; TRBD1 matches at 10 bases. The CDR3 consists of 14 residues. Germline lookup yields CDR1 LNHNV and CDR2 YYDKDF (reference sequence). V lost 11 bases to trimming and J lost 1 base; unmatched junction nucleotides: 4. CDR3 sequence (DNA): TGTGCCGCCCGGGACAGGGGGAACACCGGGGAGCTGTTTTTT. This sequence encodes CAARDRGNTGELFF.

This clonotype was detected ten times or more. CDR3 bases: TGCAGTGCTCCTACAGGGGGCAGAGGGAATCAGCCCCAGCATTTT. It codes for CSAPTGGRGNQPQHF. The rearrangement joins TRBV20-1 to TRBJ1-5, with 9 bases lining up with TRBD1. The CDR3 is 15 residues long. The J segment lost 4 bases and the V segment lost 5 bases, leaving 9 bases of the junction unmatched. Germline V gene sequence: CDR1 DFQATT, CDR2 SNEGSKA (reference sequence).

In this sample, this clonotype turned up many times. The CDR3 loop reads CASSSGTETYEQYF. The CDR3 region has the DNA TGTGCCAGCAGCTCTGGGACTGAGACCTACGAGCAGTACTTC. The V and J genes are TRBV5-6 and TRBJ2-7; weak D call: TRBD2 (6 bases). The CDR3 length is 14 residues. V gave up 3 bases and J gave up 2 bases, with 12 bases separating them. CDR1 is SGHDT and CDR2 is YYEEEE in the germline V gene.

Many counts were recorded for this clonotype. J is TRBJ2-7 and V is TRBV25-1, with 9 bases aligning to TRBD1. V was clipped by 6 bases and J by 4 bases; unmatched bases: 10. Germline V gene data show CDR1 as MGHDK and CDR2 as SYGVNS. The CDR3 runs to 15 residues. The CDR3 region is CASSPPLQGAYEQYF. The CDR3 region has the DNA TGTGCCAGCAGCCCCCCCTTACAGGGGGCTTACGAGCAGTACTTC.

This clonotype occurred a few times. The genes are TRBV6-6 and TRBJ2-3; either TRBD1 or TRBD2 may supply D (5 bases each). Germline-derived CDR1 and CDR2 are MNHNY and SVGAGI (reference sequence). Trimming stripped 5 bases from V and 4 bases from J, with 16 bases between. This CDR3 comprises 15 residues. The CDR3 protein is CASSAEWGNADTQYF. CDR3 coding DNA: TGTGCCAGCAGTGCCGAGTGGGGGAACGCAGATACGCAGTATTTT.

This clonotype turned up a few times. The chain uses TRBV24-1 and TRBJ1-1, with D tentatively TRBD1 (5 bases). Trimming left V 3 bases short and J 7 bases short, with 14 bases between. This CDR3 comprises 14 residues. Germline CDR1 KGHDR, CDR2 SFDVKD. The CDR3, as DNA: TGTGCCACCAGTGATGGTGGGACTCTCAGTGAAGCTTTCTTT. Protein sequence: CATSDGGTLSEAFF.

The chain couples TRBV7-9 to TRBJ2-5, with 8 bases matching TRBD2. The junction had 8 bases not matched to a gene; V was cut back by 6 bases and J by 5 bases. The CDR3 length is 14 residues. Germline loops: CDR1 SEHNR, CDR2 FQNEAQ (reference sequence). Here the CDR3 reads CASRPAREGETQYF. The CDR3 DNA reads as TGTGCCAGCAGACCTGCCCGGGAGGGGGAGACCCAGTACTTC. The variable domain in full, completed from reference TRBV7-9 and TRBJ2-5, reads DTGVSQNPRHKITKRGQNVTFRCDPISEHNRLYWYRQTLGQGPEFLTYFQNEAQLEKSRLLSDRFSAERPKGSFSTLEIQRTEQGDSAMYLCASRPAREGETQYFGPGTRLLVL.

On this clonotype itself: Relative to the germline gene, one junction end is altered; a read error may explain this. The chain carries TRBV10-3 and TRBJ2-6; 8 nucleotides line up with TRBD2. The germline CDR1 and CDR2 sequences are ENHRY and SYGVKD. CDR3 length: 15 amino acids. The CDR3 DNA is TGTGCCGTCAGTGCGGGAGGAGGTGGGGCCAACGTCCTGACTTTC. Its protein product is CAVSAGGGGANVLTF.

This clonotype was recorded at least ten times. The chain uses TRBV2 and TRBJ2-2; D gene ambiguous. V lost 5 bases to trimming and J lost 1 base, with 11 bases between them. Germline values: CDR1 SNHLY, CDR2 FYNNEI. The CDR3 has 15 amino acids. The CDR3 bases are TGTGCCAGCAGTCGGTTTCGGGTGAACACCGGGGAGCTGTTTTTT. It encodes CASSRFRVNTGELFF.

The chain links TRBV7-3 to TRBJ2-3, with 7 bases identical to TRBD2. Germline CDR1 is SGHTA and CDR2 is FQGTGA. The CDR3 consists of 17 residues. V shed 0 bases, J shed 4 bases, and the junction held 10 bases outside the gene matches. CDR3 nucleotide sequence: TGTGCCAGCAGCTTAACGTCGGCGGGAGTGGGGGCAGATACGCAGTATTTT. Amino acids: CASSLTSAGVGADTQYF.

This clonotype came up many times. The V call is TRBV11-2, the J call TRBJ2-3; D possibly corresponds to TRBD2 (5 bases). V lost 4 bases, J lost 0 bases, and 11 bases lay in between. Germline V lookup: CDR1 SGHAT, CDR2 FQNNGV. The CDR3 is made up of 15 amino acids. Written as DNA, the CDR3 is TGTGCCAGCAGCTGGCGGGCCCGGAGCACAGATACGCAGTATTTT. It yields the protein CASSWRARSTDTQYF.

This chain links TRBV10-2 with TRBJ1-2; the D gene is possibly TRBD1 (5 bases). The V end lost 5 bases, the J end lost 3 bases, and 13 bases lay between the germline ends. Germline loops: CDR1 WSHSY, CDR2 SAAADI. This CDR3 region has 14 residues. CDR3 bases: TGCGCCAGCAGTCCCGAGACAGCGGACTATGGCTACACCTTC. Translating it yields CASSPETADYGYTF.

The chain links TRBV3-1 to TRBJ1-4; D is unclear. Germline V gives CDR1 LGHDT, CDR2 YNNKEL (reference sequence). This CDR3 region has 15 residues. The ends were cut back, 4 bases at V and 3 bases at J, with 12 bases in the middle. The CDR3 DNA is TGTGCCAGCAGCCCGGTGAGGGAGGCTAATGAAAAACTGTTTTTT. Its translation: CASSPVREANEKLFF.